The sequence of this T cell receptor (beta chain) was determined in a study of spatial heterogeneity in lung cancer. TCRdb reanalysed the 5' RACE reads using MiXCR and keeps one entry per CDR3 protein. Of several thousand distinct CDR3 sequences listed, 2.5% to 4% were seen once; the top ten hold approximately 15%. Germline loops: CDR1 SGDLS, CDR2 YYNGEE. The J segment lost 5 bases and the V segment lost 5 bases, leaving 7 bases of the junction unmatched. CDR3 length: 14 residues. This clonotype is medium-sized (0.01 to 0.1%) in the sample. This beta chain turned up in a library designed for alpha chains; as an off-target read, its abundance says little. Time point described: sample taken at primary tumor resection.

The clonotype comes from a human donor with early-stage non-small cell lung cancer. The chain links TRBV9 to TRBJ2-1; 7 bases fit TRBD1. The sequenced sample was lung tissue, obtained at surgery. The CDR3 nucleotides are TGTGCCAGCAGTGTCACAGGGGCCCACAATGAGCAGTTCTTC. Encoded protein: CASSVTGAHNEQFF. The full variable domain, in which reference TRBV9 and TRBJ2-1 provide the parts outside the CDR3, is DSGVTQTPKHLITATGQRVTLRCSPRSGDLSVYWYQQSLDQGLQFLIQYYNGEERAKGNILERFSAQQFPDLHSELNLSSLELGDSALYFCASSVTGAHNEQFFGPGTRLTVL.